This T cell receptor beta chain was identified in a study of human T cells and chemical hapten exposure. Across the whole study: All through the roughly 24-week study, the scalp of each patient received diphenylcyclopropenone doses weekly. The cohort included alopecia areata under or over 50% scalp, totalis and universalis.

TCRdb analysed the RACE reads with MiXCR anew, one entry per CDR3 protein. The sample includes roughly 50,000 distinct CDR3 sequences, more than 8% seen only once; the top ten take 9.6%. This CDR3 contains 15 residues. Germline-derived CDR1 and CDR2 are DFQATT and SNEGSKA (reference sequence). This clonotype was detected many times. The time point is: pre-sensitization, week 0. Treatment meaning: therapeutic diphenylcyclopropenone sensitization with weekly scalp DPC. This chain joins TRBV20-1 and TRBJ1-1, with D perhaps TRBD1 (6 bases). The input for sequencing was whole blood, taken in connection with sensitization to the hapten diphenylcyclopropenone (DPC). The origin of this receptor is a middle-aged man with alopecia areata. Some clones in this sample may be carry-over from other donors' samples. The CDR3 loop reads CRAPQGSLVNTEAFF. CDR3 sequence (DNA): TGCAGGGCCCCCCAGGGGAGTCTGGTGAACACTGAAGCTTTCTTT.